The rows below give T cell receptor beta chains drawn from one sample of a study of cytomegalovirus exposure and HLA in healthy donors. Libraries were prepared by immunoSEQ multiplex PCR; TCRdb keeps only in-frame clonotypes and omits some of them. The repertoire holds around 94,000 clones, with 81% as singletons. The sample was PBMCs. These receptors were obtained from a human donor in good health. Both conserved end residues are trimmed from each CDR3. Each record gives: V gene, J gene, CDR3 protein.

TRBV29-1	TRBJ1-3	SVESRGSGNTIY
TRBV6-6	TRBJ2-5	ASSYGGGQETQY
TRBV5-1	TRBJ2-7	ASSLQPRRDLSEQY
TRBV9	TRBJ2-3	ASSAGTDESTDTQY
TRBV5-1	TRBJ1-1	ATTRGGMNTEAF
TRBV5-1	TRBJ2-5	ASSAPRQGQETQY
TRBV14	TRBJ1-1	ASSQELGQGDTEAF
TRBV5-1	TRBJ1-2	ASGRDWDNYGYT
TRBV7-2	TRBJ1-2	ASSLQGVGYT
TRBV4-2	TRBJ2-1	ASSQSSGDYNEQF
TRBV28	TRBJ2-3	ASSSAGLDTQY
TRBV27	TRBJ1-2	ASSSLGTGWGYT
TRBV5-4	TRBJ1-3	ASSLGGPTGNTIY
TRBV6-5	TRBJ1-6	ASSYSRDRNNSPLH
TRBV4-2	TRBJ2-1	ASSQDGLAGNEQF
TRBV5-4	TRBJ2-2	ASSQTGEGTGELF
TRBV9	TRBJ1-1	ASSVGGTRGTEAF
TRBV19	TRBJ2-1	ASSYWRSGTVSSYNEQF
TRBV18	TRBJ2-3	ASRPSGLNTDTQY
TRBV6-5	TRBJ1-1	ASSYGQGEAF
TRBV27	TRBJ1-3	ASSSYRGTGNTIY
TRBV7-2	TRBJ2-3	ASSSTSGGSDTQY
TRBV18	TRBJ2-7	ASSPDRGSYEQY
TRBV6-4	TRBJ2-3	ASSDSAGTRADTQY